This TCR beta chain was retrieved from a study of blood T cells in healthy people across ages. There are 16 residues in the CDR3. The junction had 12 bases not matched to a gene; V was cut back by 6 bases and J by 3 bases. Germline V lookup: CDR1 MNHNY, CDR2 SVGAGI (reference sequence). Primed by a sample-barcoded 5' primer and a J-beta primer mix, a second PCR proceeded for about 7 to 11 cycles. Each CDR3 protein gets one entry after TCRdb re-called the 5' RACE reads with MiXCR. The data show about 830,000 distinct CDR3 sequences, about 59% seen once. The rearrangement joins TRBV6-6 to TRBJ2-3, with TRBD1 identical over 7 bases. The specimen sequenced was blood. The receptor's source is a man aged 30 to 39 in good health. In DNA, the CDR3 is TGTGCCAGCAGGGTTGATTTTACAGGGGTGACAGATACGCAGTATTTT. This gives the protein CASRVDFTGVTDTQYF.